Listed below are T cell receptor beta chains from one sample, sequenced in a study of chemoradiotherapy in HPV16-positive cancers. Here immunoSEQ multiplex PCR was the method, and the copy in TCRdb shows in-frame clones only, minus some. The sample lists some 9,600 clones; approximately 70% were seen once. Specimen collection occurred from a patient who underwent chemoradiotherapy. These receptors were taken from a human donor with HPV-associated anogenital cancer. Each CDR3 is given with its conserved first and last residue. The order of the fields is J gene, V gene, clone size, D gene, CDR3 protein, CDR3 DNA. D genes are given only for firm matches. Size tells how often a clone was seen (once, few, many) or the class of an expanded clone, and some rows leave it out.

TRBJ1-2,TRBV13,NA,TRBD1,CASSLAGTGVGYTF,TGTGCCAGCAGCTTAGCCGGGACAGGGGTAGGCTACACCTTC
TRBJ2-2,TRBV28,NA,NA,CASSFHTGELFF,TGTGCCAGCAGTTTCCACACCGGGGAGCTGTTTTTT
TRBJ2-3,TRBV5-1,NA,NA,CASSLSTDTQYF,TGCGCCAGCAGCTTGAGCACAGATACGCAGTATTTT
TRBJ1-2,TRBV4-1,NA,NA,CASRLVGAGGYTF,TGCGCCAGCAGACTCGTAGGGGCGGGTGGCTACACCTTC
TRBJ1-1,TRBV4-1,few,NA,CASSQERVNTEAFF,TGCGCCAGCAGCCAAGAACGGGTGAACACTGAAGCTTTCTTT
TRBJ2-2,TRBV5-1,NA,NA,CASSPNPGRGELFF,TGCGCCAGCAGCCCGAACCCGGGACGGGGGGAGCTGTTTTTT
TRBJ2-5,TRBV29-1,NA,TRBD2,CSASGGDGETQYF,TGCAGCGCGAGCGGGGGGGACGGTGAGACCCAGTACTTC
TRBJ1-2,TRBV7-8,NA,TRBD1,CASSFDRVTYGYTF,TGTGCCAGCAGCTTCGACAGGGTAACATATGGCTACACCTTC
TRBJ1-2,TRBV6-5,NA,NA,CARVGTPKAFYGYTF,TGTGCCAGAGTCGGGACACCTAAAGCCTTTTATGGCTACACCTTC
TRBJ1-1,TRBV6-1,few,NA,CASLVKMNTEAFF,TGTGCCAGCCTGGTGAAGATGAACACTGAAGCTTTCTTT
TRBJ2-3,TRBV5-1,NA,NA,CASSLGDGPTDTQYF,TGCGCCAGCAGCTTGGGTGACGGACCTACAGATACGCAGTATTTT
TRBJ1-5,TRBV6-5,NA,NA,CASSPGTYSNQPQHF,TGTGCCAGCAGCCCAGGAACGTATAGCAATCAGCCCCAGCATTTT
TRBJ2-7,TRBV5-1,NA,NA,CASSLVGRGEQYF,TGCGCCAGCAGCTTGGTGGGCAGGGGCGAGCAGTACTTC
TRBJ1-6,TRBV11-2,NA,NA,CASSLVLASAPLHF,TGTGCCAGCAGCTTAGTCTTGGCATCAGCACCCCTCCACTTT
TRBJ1-5,TRBV5-1,NA,NA,CASSLDGGNQPQHF,TGCGCCAGCAGCTTGGACGGGGGAAATCAGCCCCAGCATTTT
TRBJ2-5,TRBV9,NA,TRBD2,CASGSFRGGQETQYF,TGTGCCAGCGGATCCTTCCGGGGGGGCCAAGAGACCCAGTACTTC
TRBJ1-3,TRBV7-8,few,NA,CASSPLKGLGGNTIYF,TGTGCCAGCAGCCCATTGAAGGGCCTGGGGGGGAACACCATATATTTT
TRBJ2-7,TRBV5-1,few,TRBD1,CASSAPGTVGISYEQYF,TGCGCCAGCAGCGCACCCGGGACAGTGGGGATCTCCTACGAGCAGTACTTC
TRBJ1-6,TRBV2,NA,TRBD1,CASRLYLTGYSPLHF,TGTGCCAGCAGGCTTTACCTGACAGGGTATTCACCCCTCCACTTT
TRBJ2-3,TRBV19,NA,NA,CASSIGQISTDTQYF,TGTGCCAGTAGTATCGGACAGATCTCCACAGATACGCAGTATTTT
TRBJ1-2,TRBV19,NA,TRBD1,CASSPGQGGYGSGYTF,TGTGCCAGTAGTCCGGGACAGGGGGGCTATGGGTCCGGCTACACCTTC
TRBJ2-1,TRBV4-2,NA,TRBD2,CASSQDWTSGYNEQFF,TGTGCCAGCAGCCAAGATTGGACTAGCGGGTACAATGAGCAGTTCTTC
TRBJ1-2,TRBV6-5,few,NA,CASSYRDINYGYTF,TGTGCCAGCAGTTACCGGGACATAAACTATGGCTACACCTTC
TRBJ2-7,TRBV28,NA,TRBD1,CASSSLNRGREQYF,TGTGCCAGCAGTTCCCTGAACAGGGGGCGGGAGCAGTACTTC
TRBJ2-7,TRBV7-9,NA,NA,CASSLADGSHEQYF,TGTGCCAGCAGCTTAGCGGATGGATCCCACGAGCAGTACTTC
TRBJ2-2,TRBV7-2,few,TRBD1,CASSLATGRTGELFF,TGTGCCAGCAGCTTAGCGACAGGGCGCACCGGGGAGCTGTTTTTT
TRBJ1-1,TRBV6-1,NA,NA,CASSEGSGNTEAFF,TGTGCCAGCAGTGAAGGGTCTGGGAACACTGAAGCTTTCTTT
TRBJ1-2,TRBV6-6,few,TRBD1,CASSLETGRGYTF,TGTGCCAGCAGTCTAGAGACAGGGAGGGGCTACACCTTC
TRBJ1-6,TRBV7-2,NA,NA,CASSGIYNSPLHF,TGTGCCAGCAGCGGGATCTATAATTCACCCCTCCACTTT
TRBJ1-2,TRBV2,NA,NA,CASNQRENGYTF,TGTGCCAGCAATCAGAGGGAGAATGGCTACACCTTC
TRBJ2-3,TRBV9,NA,NA,CASSVEGVGADTQYF,TGTGCCAGCAGTGTCGAGGGGGTCGGGGCAGATACGCAGTATTTT
TRBJ1-3,TRBV28,NA,NA,CASCEGGNTIYF,TGTGCCAGCTGCGAGGGAGGAAACACCATATATTTT
TRBJ1-5,TRBV19,NA,NA,CASSLQGIDSNQPQHF,TGTGCCAGTTCTCTCCAGGGGATTGATAGCAATCAGCCCCAGCATTTT
TRBJ2-2,TRBV19,NA,TRBD1,CASSRNPGQGSDGELFF,TGTGCCAGTAGTAGAAACCCGGGACAGGGGAGCGACGGGGAGCTGTTTTTT
TRBJ2-4,TRBV27,NA,NA,CASSPGTFLAKNIQYF,TGTGCCAGCAGCCCCGGGACTTTTCTAGCCAAAAACATTCAGTACTTC
TRBJ2-2,TRBV5-1,NA,NA,CASSVDASGELFF,TGCGCCAGCAGCGTTGACGCGTCCGGGGAGCTGTTTTTT
TRBJ1-3,TRBV4-2,NA,NA,CASSQEVSTSGNTIYF,TGTGCCAGCAGCCAAGAGGTCAGCACCTCTGGAAACACCATATATTTT
TRBJ2-5,TRBV5-4,NA,TRBD1,CASSISGGGGETQYF,TGTGCCAGCAGCATCTCAGGGGGCGGAGGGGAGACCCAGTACTTC
TRBJ1-3,TRBV5-4,NA,TRBD1,CASSAGTVGNTIYF,TGTGCCAGCAGCGCCGGGACAGTCGGAAACACCATATATTTT
TRBJ1-1,TRBV5-1,NA,NA,CASSLGVTGANTEAFF,TGCGCCAGCAGCTTGGGGGTGACGGGGGCGAACACTGAAGCTTTCTTT
TRBJ2-7,TRBV7-9,NA,TRBD2,CASSPLDGGSYEQYF,TGTGCCAGCAGCCCCCTGGACGGGGGGTCCTACGAGCAGTACTTC
TRBJ1-3,TRBV5-6,NA,NA,CASSPIGLDGNTIYF,TGTGCCAGCAGCCCGATAGGGCTAGACGGAAACACCATATATTTT
TRBJ1-1,TRBV30,NA,NA,CAWSLTYTEAFF,TGTGCCTGGAGTCTTACCTACACTGAAGCTTTCTTT
TRBJ2-3,TRBV6-8,NA,TRBD1,CASRGTGTDTQYF,TGTGCCAGCAGAGGGACAGGCACAGATACGCAGTATTTT
TRBJ2-7,TRBV6-5,few,TRBD1,CASSYSGQEYEQYF,TGTGCCAGCAGTTACTCAGGACAGGAATACGAGCAGTACTTC
TRBJ2-2,TRBV7-9,NA,NA,CASSLSNGELFF,TGTGCCAGCAGCTTATCAAACGGGGAGCTGTTTTTT